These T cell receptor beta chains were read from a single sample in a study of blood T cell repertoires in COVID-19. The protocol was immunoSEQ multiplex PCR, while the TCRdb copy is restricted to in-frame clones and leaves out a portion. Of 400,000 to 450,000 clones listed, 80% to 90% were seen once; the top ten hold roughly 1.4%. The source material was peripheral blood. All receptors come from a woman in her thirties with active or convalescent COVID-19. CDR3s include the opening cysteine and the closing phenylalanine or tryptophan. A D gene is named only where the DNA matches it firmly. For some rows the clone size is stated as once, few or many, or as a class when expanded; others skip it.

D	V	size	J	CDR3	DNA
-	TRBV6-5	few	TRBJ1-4	CASRAGDYEKLFF	TGTGCCAGCAGGGCAGGGGATTATGAAAAACTGTTTTTT
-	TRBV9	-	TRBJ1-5	CASSVSSPPLTDYSNQPQHF	TGTGCCAGCAGCGTATCCTCCCCCCCGTTGACGGACTATAGCAATCAGCCCCAGCATTTT
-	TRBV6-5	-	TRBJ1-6	CASTGHSKPGSPLHF	TGTGCCAGCACCGGACACTCAAAACCGGGTTCACCCCTCCACTTT
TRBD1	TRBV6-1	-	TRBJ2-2	CASSEARDRERSHGELFF	TGTGCCAGCAGTGAAGCCCGGGACAGGGAACGGAGCCACGGGGAGCTGTTTTTT
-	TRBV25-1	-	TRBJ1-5	CASSGTGTGGNQPQHF	TGTGCCAGCAGTGGCACAGGGACGGGTGGCAATCAGCCCCAGCATTTT
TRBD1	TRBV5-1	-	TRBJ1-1	CASSWGQASARILTEAFF	TGCGCCAGCAGCTGGGGACAGGCGAGTGCGCGTATTCTCACTGAAGCTTTCTTT
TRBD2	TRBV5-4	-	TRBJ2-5	CASSLWGAGGKQTQYF	TGTGCCAGCAGCTTGTGGGGAGCGGGGGGTAAACAGACCCAGTACTTC
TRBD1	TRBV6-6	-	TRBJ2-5	CASSAGQGMTQYF	TGTGCCAGCAGCGCGGGACAGGGCATGACCCAGTACTTC
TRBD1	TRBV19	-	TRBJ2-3	CASSAGDSHTDTQYF	TGTGCCAGTAGCGCCGGGGACAGCCACACAGATACGCAGTATTTT
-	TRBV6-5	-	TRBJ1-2	CASSLQGQGNYGYTF	TGTGCCAGCAGTTTACAGGGTCAGGGCAACTATGGCTACACCTTC
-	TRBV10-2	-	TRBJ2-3	CASSEGSGGDISTDTQYF	TGCGCCAGCAGTGAAGGGTCCGGCGGGGATATTAGCACAGATACGCAGTATTTT
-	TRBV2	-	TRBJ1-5	CASSEALIIAGIVQHF	TGTGCCAGCAGTGAAGCCCTAATAATAGCGGGAATTGTCCAGCATTTT
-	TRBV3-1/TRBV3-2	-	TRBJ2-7	CASSQGQGGEQYF	TGTGCCAGCAGCCAAGGCCAGGGCGGCGAGCAGTACTTC
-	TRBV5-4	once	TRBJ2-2	CASSLASANTGELFF	TGTGCCAGCAGCTTGGCCAGCGCCAACACCGGGGAGCTGTTTTTT
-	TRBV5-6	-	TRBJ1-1	CASSLTDRDWGTEAFF	TGTGCCAGCAGCCTGACAGACCGGGACTGGGGCACTGAAGCTTTCTTT
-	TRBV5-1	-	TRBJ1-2	CASSLDGDYGYTF	TGCGCCAGCAGCCTAGACGGAGACTATGGCTACACCTTC
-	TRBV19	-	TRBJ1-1	CATSSGGNTEAFF	TGTGCCACCTCGTCGGGGGGAAACACTGAAGCTTTCTTT
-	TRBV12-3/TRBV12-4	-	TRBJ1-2	CASSLTAKGGYTF	TGTGCCAGCAGTTTGACAGCTAAGGGGGGCTACACCTTC
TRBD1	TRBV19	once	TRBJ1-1	CASSRTGSFREAFF	TGTGCCAGTTCTCGGACAGGGTCATTTCGTGAGGCTTTCTTT
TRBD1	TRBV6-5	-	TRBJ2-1	CASNADREGEQFF	TGTGCCAGCAATGCGGACAGGGAAGGGGAGCAGTTCTTC
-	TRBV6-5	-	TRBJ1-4	CASSSSGITNEKLFF	TGTGCCAGCAGTTCCTCCGGGATAACTAATGAAAAACTGTTTTTT
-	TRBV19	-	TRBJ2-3	CASRRVPGADTQYF	TGTGCCTCCCGCAGGGTTCCGGGCGCAGATACGCAGTATTTT
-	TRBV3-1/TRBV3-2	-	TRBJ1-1	CASSQDLGGIAEAFF	TGTGCCAGCAGCCAAGATTTGGGGGGAATCGCTGAAGCTTTCTTT
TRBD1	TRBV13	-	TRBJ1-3	CASSLDRTGPSGNTIYF	TGTGCCAGCAGCTTAGACCGGACAGGGCCCTCTGGAAACACCATATATTTT
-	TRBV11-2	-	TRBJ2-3	CASSSGGPSVTDTQYF	TGTGCCAGCAGCTCTGGTGGTCCTTCAGTTACAGATACGCAGTATTTT
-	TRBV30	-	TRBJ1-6	CALGVGGPLHF	TGTGCCTTGGGCGTGGGAGGACCCCTCCACTTT
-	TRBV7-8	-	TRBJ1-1	CASSLPAVYTEAFF	TGTGCCAGCAGCTTACCCGCAGTATACACTGAAGCTTTCTTT
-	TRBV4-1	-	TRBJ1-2	CASSQVRANYGYTF	TGCGCCAGCAGCCAGGTCAGGGCCAACTATGGCTACACCTTC
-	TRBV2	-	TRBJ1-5	CASKTGGYSNQPQHF	TGTGCCAGCAAAACCGGAGGGTATAGCAATCAGCCCCAGCATTTT
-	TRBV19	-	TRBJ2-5	CASSIPGETQYF	TGTGCCAGTAGTATACCCGGAGAGACCCAGTACTTC
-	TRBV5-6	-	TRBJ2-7	CASSSGTTTYEQYF	TGTGCCAGCAGCTCCGGGACAACTACCTACGAGCAGTACTTC
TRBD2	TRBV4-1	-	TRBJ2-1	CASSQTSGSVARFF	TGCGCCAGCAGCCAAACTAGCGGGAGTGTCGCTCGGTTCTTC
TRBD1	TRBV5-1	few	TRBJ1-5	CASSLGPQGAGQPQHF	TGCGCCAGCAGCTTGGGTCCCCAGGGGGCGGGCCAGCCCCAGCATTTT
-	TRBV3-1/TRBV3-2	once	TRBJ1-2	CASSQDTGYGYTF	TGTGCCAGCAGCCAAGACACAGGGTATGGCTACACCTTC
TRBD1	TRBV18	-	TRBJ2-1	CASSLTGGPYNEQFF	TGTGCCAGCTCATTAACAGGGGGGCCCTACAATGAGCAGTTCTTC
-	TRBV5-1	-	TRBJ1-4	CASSFGPETFNEKLFF	TGCGCCAGCAGCTTCGGCCCGGAGACTTTTAATGAAAAACTGTTTTTT
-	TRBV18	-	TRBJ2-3	CASSPPVRGVADTQYF	TGTGCCAGCTCACCACCGGTCAGGGGGGTTGCAGATACGCAGTATTTT
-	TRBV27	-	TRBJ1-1	CASSPLGGNTEAFF	TGTGCCAGCAGTCCTCTCGGGGGTAACACTGAAGCTTTCTTT
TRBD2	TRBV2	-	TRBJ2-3	CASRSSGISTDTQYF	TGTGCCAGCAGATCTAGCGGGATTAGCACAGATACGCAGTATTTT
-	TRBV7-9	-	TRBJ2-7	CASSFLGIHEQYF	TGTGCCAGCAGCTTTCTAGGTATTCACGAGCAGTACTTC
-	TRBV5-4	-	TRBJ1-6	CASSLGTENSPLHF	TGTGCCAGCAGCTTGGGGACAGAGAATTCACCCCTCCACTTT
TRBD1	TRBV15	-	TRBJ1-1	CATSRWDSLLEAFF	TGTGCCACCAGCAGGTGGGACAGCCTCCTTGAAGCTTTCTTT
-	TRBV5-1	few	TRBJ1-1	CASSASTGSGEAFF	TGCGCCAGCAGCGCCTCTACAGGGTCGGGTGAAGCTTTCTTT
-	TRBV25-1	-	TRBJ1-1	CASSGQGLGEAFF	TGTGCCAGCAGTGGGCAGGGACTGGGTGAAGCTTTCTTT
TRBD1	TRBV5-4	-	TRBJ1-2	CASSLVGQGSYGYTF	TGTGCCAGCAGCTTGGTGGGACAGGGGAGCTATGGCTACACCTTC
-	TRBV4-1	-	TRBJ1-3	CASSPTTSSGNTIYF	TGCGCCAGCAGCCCCACAACTAGCTCTGGAAACACCATATATTTT